These T cell receptor beta chains were read from a single sample in a study of neurological immune-mediated disorders. MiXCR, run by TCRdb on the 5' RACE reads, gives a single entry per CDR3 protein. The sample comprises some 80,000 distinct CDR3 sequences, more than 5% of which are singletons, and 7.9% rests with the top ten. Sequences were obtained from PBMCs. These receptors all come from a woman between 55 and 75 years old with multiple sclerosis. Both conserved end residues are part of each CDR3. D genes are given only for firm matches. The size field is filled for only some rows; it gives once, few, many or a size class.

CDR3nt: TGCAGTGCTACCAGGGGGCGCGGCACTGAAGCTTTCTTT
CDR3aa: CSATRGRGTEAFF
d_gene: TRBD1
abundance: many
v_gene: TRBV20-1
j_gene: TRBJ1-1
len: 13

CDR3nt: TGTGCCAGCAGCCAGAGGAATTGGGGGCCCCTCCACTTT
CDR3aa: CASSQRNWGPLHF
d_gene: NA
abundance: many
v_gene: TRBV14
j_gene: TRBJ1-6
len: 13

CDR3nt: TGCGCCAGCAGCTTGGTGGGGACAGCCGCCTACGAGCAGTACTTC
CDR3aa: CASSLVGTAAYEQYF
d_gene: TRBD1
abundance: many
v_gene: TRBV5-1
j_gene: TRBJ2-7
len: 15

CDR3nt: TGTGCCAGCAGTGCCCCAGAGACCCAGTACTTC
CDR3aa: CASSAPETQYF
d_gene: NA
abundance: many
v_gene: TRBV2
j_gene: TRBJ2-5
len: 11

CDR3nt: TGTGCCAGCAGTGCTCCCCGGGACAGGAACACTGAAGCTTTCTTT
CDR3aa: CASSAPRDRNTEAFF
d_gene: TRBD1
abundance: many
v_gene: TRBV2
j_gene: TRBJ1-1
len: 15

CDR3nt: TGCAGTGCGACCGGGACTAGCGGGGCCCATTCCTACAATGAGCAGTTCTTC
CDR3aa: CSATGTSGAHSYNEQFF
d_gene: TRBD2
abundance: many
v_gene: TRBV20-1
j_gene: TRBJ2-1
len: 17

CDR3nt: TGTGCCAGCAGTGGTACCCGGACACCTTCGGTGAACACTGAAGCTTTCTTT
CDR3aa: CASSGTRTPSVNTEAFF
d_gene: NA
abundance: many
v_gene: TRBV2
j_gene: TRBJ1-1
len: 17

CDR3nt: TGTGCCAGCAGCAACACAGGGAGGGAAGCTTTCTTT
CDR3aa: CASSNTGREAFF
d_gene: NA
abundance: many
v_gene: TRBV7-2
j_gene: TRBJ1-1
len: 12

CDR3nt: TGTGCCAGCAGCTTCCCCGGGACAGGGACCTACGAGCAGTACTTC
CDR3aa: CASSFPGTGTYEQYF
d_gene: TRBD1
abundance: many
v_gene: TRBV5-6
j_gene: TRBJ2-7
len: 15

CDR3nt: TGCAGCGTTGGCGGGACAGTCCAAACCGGGGAGCTGTTTTTT
CDR3aa: CSVGGTVQTGELFF
d_gene: NA
abundance: many
v_gene: TRBV29-1
j_gene: TRBJ2-2
len: 14

CDR3nt: TGTGCCAGCAGTGAATGGGGGGCTAACTATGGCTACACCTTC
CDR3aa: CASSEWGANYGYTF
d_gene: NA
abundance: many
v_gene: TRBV25-1
j_gene: TRBJ1-2
len: 14

CDR3nt: TGTGCCAGCAGCGTAGTTTCGGGCAATGAGCAGTTCTTC
CDR3aa: CASSVVSGNEQFF
d_gene: NA
abundance: many
v_gene: TRBV9
j_gene: TRBJ2-1
len: 13

CDR3nt: TGCGCCAGCAGCCTAGCGGGGGACCTTTACAATGAGCAGTTCTTC
CDR3aa: CASSLAGDLYNEQFF
d_gene: TRBD2
abundance: many
v_gene: TRBV5-1
j_gene: TRBJ2-1
len: 15

CDR3nt: TGTGCCAGCAACCTACAGGTTCTCAGCACAGATACGCAGTATTTT
CDR3aa: CASNLQVLSTDTQYF
d_gene: NA
abundance: NA
v_gene: TRBV11-2
j_gene: TRBJ2-3
len: 15

CDR3nt: TGTGCCAGCAGGCGGGTTGGCTCCTACAATGAGCAGTTCTTC
CDR3aa: CASRRVGSYNEQFF
d_gene: NA
abundance: many
v_gene: TRBV12-3/TRBV12-4
j_gene: TRBJ2-1
len: 14

CDR3nt: TGTGCCAGCAGTGAAGCGCTAATTGGGAATCAGCCCCAGCATTTT
CDR3aa: CASSEALIGNQPQHF
d_gene: NA
abundance: many
v_gene: TRBV6-1
j_gene: TRBJ1-5
len: 15

CDR3nt: TGCAGTGCGCCCCGTGGACTAGCGGGGGGGTCCTCCTCCTACGAGCAGTACTTC
CDR3aa: CSAPRGLAGGSSSYEQYF
d_gene: TRBD2
abundance: many
v_gene: TRBV20-1
j_gene: TRBJ2-7
len: 18

CDR3nt: TGTGCCAGCAGCGTAGCTCTAGCGGGGGGCCCCCAAGAGACCCAGTACTTC
CDR3aa: CASSVALAGGPQETQYF
d_gene: TRBD2
abundance: few
v_gene: TRBV9
j_gene: TRBJ2-5
len: 17

CDR3nt: TGTGCCAGCAGCCAAGGAGACAGGTCGACGAACACTGAAGCTTTCTTT
CDR3aa: CASSQGDRSTNTEAFF
d_gene: NA
abundance: many
v_gene: TRBV4-2
j_gene: TRBJ1-1
len: 16

CDR3nt: TGTGCCAGCAGCCCCCAGGATGAAGCTTTCTTT
CDR3aa: CASSPQDEAFF
d_gene: NA
abundance: many
v_gene: TRBV7-8
j_gene: TRBJ1-1
len: 11

CDR3nt: TGCGCCAGCAGCTTGGTTGGACACGGAGACCCTTTGAACACTGAAGCTTTCTTT
CDR3aa: CASSLVGHGDPLNTEAFF
d_gene: NA
abundance: many
v_gene: TRBV5-1
j_gene: TRBJ1-1
len: 18

CDR3nt: TGTGCCAGCAGCCAAGGGGGATACTCTGGGGCCAACGTCCTGACTTTC
CDR3aa: CASSQGGYSGANVLTF
d_gene: NA
abundance: many
v_gene: TRBV14
j_gene: TRBJ2-6
len: 16

CDR3nt: TGTGCGACCAGGGCTCCGGTTAATTATGGCTACACCTTC
CDR3aa: CATRAPVNYGYTF
d_gene: NA
abundance: once
v_gene: TRBV10-3
j_gene: TRBJ1-2
len: 13

CDR3nt: TGTGCCAGCAGCTCCCCCAGTGGGTGGCCCTACGAGCAGTACTTC
CDR3aa: CASSSPSGWPYEQYF
d_gene: NA
abundance: many
v_gene: TRBV7-2
j_gene: TRBJ2-7
len: 15

CDR3nt: TGTGCCAGCAGTTGGGCAGGGGGCGGTGAGCAGTACTTC
CDR3aa: CASSWAGGGEQYF
d_gene: TRBD1
abundance: many
v_gene: TRBV6-6
j_gene: TRBJ2-7
len: 13

CDR3nt: TGTGCCAGCAGTGACCTGGACAGGGCGCATGGGAACACTGAAGCTTTCTTT
CDR3aa: CASSDLDRAHGNTEAFF
d_gene: TRBD1
abundance: few
v_gene: TRBV6-5
j_gene: TRBJ1-1
len: 17

CDR3nt: TGTGCCAGCAGCTCGGGGGCCGGTAGCTCCTACAATGAGCAGTTCTTC
CDR3aa: CASSSGAGSSYNEQFF
d_gene: NA
abundance: many
v_gene: TRBV3-1
j_gene: TRBJ2-1
len: 16

CDR3nt: TGCAGTGCTAGAGGAGGTAGCGGGAGCTCCTACAATGAGCAGTTCTTC
CDR3aa: CSARGGSGSSYNEQFF
d_gene: TRBD2
abundance: many
v_gene: TRBV20-1
j_gene: TRBJ2-1
len: 16

CDR3nt: TGCGCCAGCAGGTCCGGGACCACTGAAGCTTTCTTT
CDR3aa: CASRSGTTEAFF
d_gene: NA
abundance: many
v_gene: TRBV5-1
j_gene: TRBJ1-1
len: 12

CDR3nt: TGCAGTGCTAGCGGGACTAGCGGGTGGAATGAGCAGTTCTTC
CDR3aa: CSASGTSGWNEQFF
d_gene: TRBD2
abundance: many
v_gene: TRBV20-1
j_gene: TRBJ2-1
len: 14

CDR3nt: TGCGCCAGCAGCTTGGTACCGACAGGGGGCCACTTATATGGGCAGTACTTC
CDR3aa: CASSLVPTGGHLYGQYF
d_gene: TRBD1
abundance: NA
v_gene: TRBV5-1
j_gene: TRBJ2-7
len: 17

CDR3nt: TGTGCCAGCAGTTCCCCCAGGGCAGAGACCCAGTACTTC
CDR3aa: CASSSPRAETQYF
d_gene: NA
abundance: many
v_gene: TRBV2
j_gene: TRBJ2-5
len: 13

CDR3nt: TGTGCCAGCAGCCTCGGGGACAAGGGGTCGGAGACCCAGTACTTC
CDR3aa: CASSLGDKGSETQYF
d_gene: NA
abundance: many
v_gene: TRBV5-4
j_gene: TRBJ2-5
len: 15

CDR3nt: TGTGCCAGCAGCTCGGGCAACAATAATGAAAAACTGTTTTTT
CDR3aa: CASSSGNNNEKLFF
d_gene: NA
abundance: many
v_gene: TRBV7-2
j_gene: TRBJ1-4
len: 14

CDR3nt: TGTGCCAGCAGATACCAGGGGGCGAACGAAAAACTGTTTTTT
CDR3aa: CASRYQGANEKLFF
d_gene: TRBD1
abundance: many
v_gene: TRBV2
j_gene: TRBJ1-4
len: 14